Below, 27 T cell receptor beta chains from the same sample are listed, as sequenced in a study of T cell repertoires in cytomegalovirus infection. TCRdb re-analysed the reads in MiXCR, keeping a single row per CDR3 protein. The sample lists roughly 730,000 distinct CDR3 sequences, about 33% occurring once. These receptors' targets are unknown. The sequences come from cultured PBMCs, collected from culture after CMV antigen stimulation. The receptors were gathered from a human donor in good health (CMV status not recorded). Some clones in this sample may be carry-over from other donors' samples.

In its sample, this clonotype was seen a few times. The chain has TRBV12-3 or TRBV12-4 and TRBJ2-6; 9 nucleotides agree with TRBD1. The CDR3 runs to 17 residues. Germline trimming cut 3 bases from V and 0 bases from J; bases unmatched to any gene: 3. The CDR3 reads CASSLGTGNSGANVLTF. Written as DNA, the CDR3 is TGTGCCAGCAGTTTGGGGACAGGGAACTCTGGGGCCAACGTCCTGACTTTC.

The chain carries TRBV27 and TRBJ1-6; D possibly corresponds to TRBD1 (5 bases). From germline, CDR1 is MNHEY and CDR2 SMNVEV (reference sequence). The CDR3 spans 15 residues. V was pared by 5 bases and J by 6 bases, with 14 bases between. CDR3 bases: TGTGCCAGCAGTCCTACATGGGGACCTAATTCACCCCTCCACTTT. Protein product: CASSPTWGPNSPLHF.

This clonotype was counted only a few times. The CDR3 spells CSATQPLSTDTQYF. CDR3 sequence (DNA): TGCAGTGCCACCCAACCGTTGAGCACAGATACGCAGTATTTT. This sequence joins TRBV20-1 and TRBJ2-3; D ambiguous. The V gene's germline CDR1 is DFQATT and CDR2 SNEGSKA (reference sequence). Trimming stripped 6 bases from V and 0 bases from J, with 13 bases between. The CDR3 is made up of 14 amino acids.

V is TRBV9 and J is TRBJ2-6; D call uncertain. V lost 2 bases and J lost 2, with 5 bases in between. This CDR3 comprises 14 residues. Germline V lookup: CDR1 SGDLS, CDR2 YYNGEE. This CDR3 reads CASSVGAGANVLTF. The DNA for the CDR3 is TGTGCCAGCAGCGTTGGGGCTGGGGCCAACGTCCTGACTTTC.

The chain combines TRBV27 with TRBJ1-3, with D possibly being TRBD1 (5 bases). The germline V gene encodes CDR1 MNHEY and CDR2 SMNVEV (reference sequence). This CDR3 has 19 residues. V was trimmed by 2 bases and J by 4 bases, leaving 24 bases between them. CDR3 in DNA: TGTGCCAGCAGTTTAAGCCGGAAGGGAGGCCCAAGGGGAGGAAACACCATATATTTT. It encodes CASSLSRKGGPRGGNTIYF.

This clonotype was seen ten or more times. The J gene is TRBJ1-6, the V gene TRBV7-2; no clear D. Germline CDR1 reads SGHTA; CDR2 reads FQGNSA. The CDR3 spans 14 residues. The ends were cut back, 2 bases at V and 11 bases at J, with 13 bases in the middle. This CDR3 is CASSLYGEVAPLHF. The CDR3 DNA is TGTGCCAGCAGCTTATATGGGGAGGTGGCACCCCTCCACTTT.

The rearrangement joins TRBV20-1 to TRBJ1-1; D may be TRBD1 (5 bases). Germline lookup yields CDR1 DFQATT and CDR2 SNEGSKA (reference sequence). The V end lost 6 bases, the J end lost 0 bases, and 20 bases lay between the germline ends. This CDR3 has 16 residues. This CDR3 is CSAIDGTAKVNTEAFF. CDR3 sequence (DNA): TGCAGTGCCATTGACGGGACGGCAAAAGTGAACACTGAAGCTTTCTTT.

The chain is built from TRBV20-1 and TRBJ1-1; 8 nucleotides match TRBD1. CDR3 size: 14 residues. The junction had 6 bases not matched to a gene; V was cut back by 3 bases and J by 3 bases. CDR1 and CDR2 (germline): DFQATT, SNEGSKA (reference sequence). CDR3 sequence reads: CSARYVDRDTEAFF. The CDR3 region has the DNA TGCAGTGCTAGGTATGTGGACAGGGACACTGAAGCTTTCTTT.

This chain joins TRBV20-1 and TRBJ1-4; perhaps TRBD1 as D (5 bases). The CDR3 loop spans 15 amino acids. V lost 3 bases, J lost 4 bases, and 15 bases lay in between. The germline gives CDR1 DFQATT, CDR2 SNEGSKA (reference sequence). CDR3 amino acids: CSARGTTFNNEKLFF. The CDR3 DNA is TGCAGTGCTAGGGGGACGACGTTCAATAATGAAAAACTGTTTTTT.

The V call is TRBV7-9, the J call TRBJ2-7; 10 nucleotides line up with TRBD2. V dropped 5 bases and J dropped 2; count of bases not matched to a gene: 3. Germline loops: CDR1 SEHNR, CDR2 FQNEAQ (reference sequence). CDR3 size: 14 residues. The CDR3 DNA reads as TGTGCCAGCAGCGCAAGCGGGGGGGCCTACGAGCAGTACTTC. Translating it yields CASSASGGAYEQYF.

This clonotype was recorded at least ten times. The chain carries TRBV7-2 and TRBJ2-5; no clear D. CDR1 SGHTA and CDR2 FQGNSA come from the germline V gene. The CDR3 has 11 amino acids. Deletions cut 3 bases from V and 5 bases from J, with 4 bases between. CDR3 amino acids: CASSFDETQYF. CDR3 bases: TGTGCCAGCAGCTTTGACGAGACCCAGTACTTC.

The CDR3 DNA reads as TGTGCCAGTAGTATAGCAGATAGGGGAGTCTACGAGCAGTACTTC. The encoded protein is CASSIADRGVYEQYF. This chain connects TRBV19 to TRBJ2-7; TRBD1 or TRBD2 may be the D gene (5 bases each). Germline V gene sequence: CDR1 LNHDA, CDR2 SQIVND (reference sequence). Trimming shortened V by 1 base and J by 3 bases, and 13 bases separated the two germline ends. The CDR3 runs to 15 residues.

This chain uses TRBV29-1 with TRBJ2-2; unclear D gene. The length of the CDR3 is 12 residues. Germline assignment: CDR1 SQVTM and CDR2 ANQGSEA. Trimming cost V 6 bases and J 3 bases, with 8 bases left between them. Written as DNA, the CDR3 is TGCAGCGTAAGCCGCTACACCGGGGAGCTGTTTTTT. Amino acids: CSVSRYTGELFF.

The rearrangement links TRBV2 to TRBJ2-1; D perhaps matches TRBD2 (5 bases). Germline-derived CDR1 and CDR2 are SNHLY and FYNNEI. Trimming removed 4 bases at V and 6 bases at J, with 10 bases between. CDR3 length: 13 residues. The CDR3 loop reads CASSGWETNEQFF. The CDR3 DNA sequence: TGTGCCAGCAGTGGGTGGGAGACCAATGAGCAGTTCTTC.

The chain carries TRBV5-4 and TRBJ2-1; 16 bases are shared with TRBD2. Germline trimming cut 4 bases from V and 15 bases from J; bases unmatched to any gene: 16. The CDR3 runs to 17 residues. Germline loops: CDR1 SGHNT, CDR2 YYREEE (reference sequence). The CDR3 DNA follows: TGTGCCAGCAGCCCATGGGGACTAGCGGGAGGGCCCGAGGTAGTGTTCTTC. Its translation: CASSPWGLAGGPEVVFF.

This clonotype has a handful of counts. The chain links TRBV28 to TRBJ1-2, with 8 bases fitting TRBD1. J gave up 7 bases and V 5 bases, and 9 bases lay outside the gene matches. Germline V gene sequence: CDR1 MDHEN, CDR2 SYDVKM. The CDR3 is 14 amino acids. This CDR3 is CASSPMTGVAGYTF. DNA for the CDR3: TGTGCCAGCAGTCCGATGACAGGGGTGGCTGGCTACACCTTC.

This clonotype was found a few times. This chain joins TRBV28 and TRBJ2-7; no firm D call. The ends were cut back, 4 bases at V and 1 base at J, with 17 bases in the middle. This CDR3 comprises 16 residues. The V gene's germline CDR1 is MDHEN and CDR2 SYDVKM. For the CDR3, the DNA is TGTGCCAGCAGTTCCCCCCGGGTGCGATCTTCCTACGAGCAGTACTTC. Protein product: CASSSPRVRSSYEQYF.

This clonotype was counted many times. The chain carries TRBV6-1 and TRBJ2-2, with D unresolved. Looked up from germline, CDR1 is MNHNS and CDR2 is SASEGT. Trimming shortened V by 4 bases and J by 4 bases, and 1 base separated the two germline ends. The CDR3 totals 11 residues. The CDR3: CASSATGELFF. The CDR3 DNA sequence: TGTGCCAGCAGTGCCACCGGGGAGCTGTTTTTT.

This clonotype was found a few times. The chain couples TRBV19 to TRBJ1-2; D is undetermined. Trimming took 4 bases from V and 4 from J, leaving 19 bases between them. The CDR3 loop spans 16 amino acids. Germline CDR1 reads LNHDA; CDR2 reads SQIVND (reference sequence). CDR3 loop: CASSKRVEGGGYGYTF. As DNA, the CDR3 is TGTGCCAGTAGTAAACGTGTCGAGGGAGGTGGCTATGGCTACACCTTC.

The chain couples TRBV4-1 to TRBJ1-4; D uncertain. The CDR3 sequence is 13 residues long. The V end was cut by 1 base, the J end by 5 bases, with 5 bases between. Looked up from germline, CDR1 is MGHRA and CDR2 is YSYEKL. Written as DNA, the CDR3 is TGCGCCAGCAGCCAAGCCTTAAATGAAAAACTGTTTTTT. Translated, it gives CASSQALNEKLFF.

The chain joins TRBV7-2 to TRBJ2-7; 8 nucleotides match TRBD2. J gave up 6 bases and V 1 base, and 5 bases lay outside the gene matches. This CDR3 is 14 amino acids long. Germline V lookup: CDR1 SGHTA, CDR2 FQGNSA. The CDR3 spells CASSLGLASVEQYF. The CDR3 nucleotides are TGTGCCAGCAGCTTAGGACTAGCGTCGGTCGAGCAGTACTTC.

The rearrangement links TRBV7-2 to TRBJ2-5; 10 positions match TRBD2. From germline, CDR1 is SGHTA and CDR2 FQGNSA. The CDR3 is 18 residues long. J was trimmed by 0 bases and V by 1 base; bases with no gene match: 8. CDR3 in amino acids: CASSLVASGSTDQETQYF. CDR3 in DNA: TGTGCCAGCAGCTTAGTGGCTAGCGGGAGTACAGACCAAGAGACCCAGTACTTC.

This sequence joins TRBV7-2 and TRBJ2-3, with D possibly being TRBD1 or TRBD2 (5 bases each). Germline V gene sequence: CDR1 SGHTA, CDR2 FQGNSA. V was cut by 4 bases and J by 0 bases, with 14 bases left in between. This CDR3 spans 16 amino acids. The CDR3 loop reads CASSSGPGRSTDTQYF. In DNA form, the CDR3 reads TGTGCCAGCAGCTCGGGACCGGGACGTAGCACAGATACGCAGTATTTT. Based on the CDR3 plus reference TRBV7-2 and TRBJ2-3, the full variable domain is GAGVSQSPSNKVTEKGKDVELRCDPISGHTALYWYRQSLGQGLEFLIYFQGNSAPDKSGLPSDRFSAERTGGSVSTLTIQRTQQEDSAVYLCASSSGPGRSTDTQYFGPGTRLTVL.

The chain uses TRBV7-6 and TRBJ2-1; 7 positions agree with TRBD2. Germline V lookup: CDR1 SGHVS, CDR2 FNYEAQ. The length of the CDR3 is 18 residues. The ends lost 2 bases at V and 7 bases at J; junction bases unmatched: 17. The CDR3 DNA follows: TGTGCCAGCAGCTTATTCCCCCGGGGCGGGAGATTCGCGAATGAGCAGTTCTTC. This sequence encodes CASSLFPRGGRFANEQFF.

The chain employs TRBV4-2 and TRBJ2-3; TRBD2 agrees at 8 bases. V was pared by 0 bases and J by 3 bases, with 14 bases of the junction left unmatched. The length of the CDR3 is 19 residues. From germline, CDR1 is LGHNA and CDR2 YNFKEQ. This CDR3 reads CASSQEARGTSVETDTQYF. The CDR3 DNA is TGTGCCAGCAGCCAAGAAGCCCGCGGGACTAGTGTTGAGACAGATACGCAGTATTTT.

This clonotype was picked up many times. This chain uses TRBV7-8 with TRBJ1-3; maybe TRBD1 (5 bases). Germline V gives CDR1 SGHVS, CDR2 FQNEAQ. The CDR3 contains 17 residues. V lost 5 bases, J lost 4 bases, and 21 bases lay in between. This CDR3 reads CASSVSGGYRPGNTIYF. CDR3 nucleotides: TGTGCCAGCAGCGTATCTGGGGGGTACAGACCGGGAAACACCATATATTTT.

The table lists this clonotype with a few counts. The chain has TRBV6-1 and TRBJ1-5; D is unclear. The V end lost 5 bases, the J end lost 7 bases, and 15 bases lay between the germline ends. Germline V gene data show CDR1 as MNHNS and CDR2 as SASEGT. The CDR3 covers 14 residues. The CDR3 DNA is TGTGCCAGCAGTCTCACCCCCAGCCTGCAGCCCCAGCATTTT. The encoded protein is CASSLTPSLQPQHF.